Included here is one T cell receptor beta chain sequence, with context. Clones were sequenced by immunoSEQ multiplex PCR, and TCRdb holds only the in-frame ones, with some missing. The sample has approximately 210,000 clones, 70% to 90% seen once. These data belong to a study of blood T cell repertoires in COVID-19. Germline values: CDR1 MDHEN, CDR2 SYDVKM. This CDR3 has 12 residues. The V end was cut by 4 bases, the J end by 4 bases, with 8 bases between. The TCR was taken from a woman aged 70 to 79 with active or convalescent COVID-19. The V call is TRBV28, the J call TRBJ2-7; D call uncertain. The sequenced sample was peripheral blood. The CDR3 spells CASSSLRYEQYF. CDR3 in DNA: TGTGCCAGCAGTTCCCTCAGGTACGAGCAGTACTTC.